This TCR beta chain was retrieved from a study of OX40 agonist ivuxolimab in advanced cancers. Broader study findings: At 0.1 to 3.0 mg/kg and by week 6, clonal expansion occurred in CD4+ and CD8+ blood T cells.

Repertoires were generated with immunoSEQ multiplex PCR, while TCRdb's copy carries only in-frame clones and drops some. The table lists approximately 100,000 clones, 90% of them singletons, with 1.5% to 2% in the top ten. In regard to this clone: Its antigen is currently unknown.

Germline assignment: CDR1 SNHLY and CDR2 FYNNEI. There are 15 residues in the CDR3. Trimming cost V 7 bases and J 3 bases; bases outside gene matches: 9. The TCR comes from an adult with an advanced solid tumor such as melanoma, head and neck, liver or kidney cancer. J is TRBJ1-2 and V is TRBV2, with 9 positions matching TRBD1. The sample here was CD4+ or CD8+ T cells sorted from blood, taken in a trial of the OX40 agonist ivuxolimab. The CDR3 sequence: CASKIQGAQDYGYTF. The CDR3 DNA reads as TGTGCCAGCAAGATACAGGGGGCTCAGGACTATGGCTACACCTTC.